Presented here are 13 T cell receptor beta chains from one specimen sequenced in a study of identical twins (dated by TCRdb to the mid-2010s). Library method: 5' RACE. The instrument was an Illumina HiSeq 2000. The public reads were run again by TCRdb, first through fastp at Q25 and then through MiXCR, and only productive beta chains were kept. Each CDR3 protein gets just one entry, which takes the most common genes and DNA from the rows behind it. The sample table shows hundreds of thousands of distinct CDR3 sequences, and more than 9% are seen once. Clones ranked in the top ten supply 7.2% of the sample. The same specimen was also included in a second study, on yellow fever vaccine responses in identical twins.

What was sequenced was CD8+ T cells sorted from blood. The receptors here all came from a woman in her late teens or twenties in good health.

CDR3 sequence: CASSPRLKGRFFYEQYF. DNA of the CDR3: TGTGCCAGCTCACCAAGGCTCAAGGGGCGCTTTTTCTACGAGCAGTACTTC. This sequence joins TRBV18 and TRBJ2-7; TRBD1 is a possible D gene (5 bases). The CDR3 extends over 17 amino acids. V was clipped by 2 bases and J by 3 bases, with 20 bases between them. Germline values: CDR1 KGHSH, CDR2 LQKENI.

The rearrangement links TRBV27 to TRBJ2-7; the D gene is possibly TRBD1 (5 bases). This CDR3 region has 14 residues. CDR1 and CDR2 from the germline V gene are MNHEY and SMNVEV (reference sequence). Trimming pared 0 bases from V and 3 bases from J, leaving 9 bases between. The CDR3 here is CASSLSAGIYEQYF. For the CDR3, the DNA is TGTGCCAGCAGTTTATCGGCAGGGATCTACGAGCAGTACTTC.

This clonotype was detected only a few times. The gene calls are TRBV20-1 and TRBJ2-1, with a possible D match to TRBD1 (6 bases). The CDR3 has 16 amino acids. CDR1 and CDR2 from the germline V gene are DFQATT and SNEGSKA (reference sequence). Trimming removed 3 bases from V and 0 bases from J, with 15 bases in between. DNA for the CDR3: TGCAGTGCTAGTGAACAGGGTTGGAGCTCCTACAATGAGCAGTTCTTC. Residues: CSASEQGWSSYNEQFF.

The chain is built from TRBV2 and TRBJ1-5, with a possible D match to TRBD1 (5 bases). Germline V gives CDR1 SNHLY, CDR2 FYNNEI. The CDR3 runs to 14 residues. V was cut by 7 bases and J by 0 bases, with 10 bases left in between. The chain's CDR3 is CASMGDYSNQPQHF. The CDR3 coding sequence is TGTGCCAGCATGGGGGATTATAGCAATCAGCCCCAGCATTTT. The full variable domain, with the rest looked up from reference TRBV2 and TRBJ1-5, is EPEVTQTPSHQVTQMGQEVILRCVPISNHLYFYWYRQILGQKVEFLVSFYNNEISEKSEIFDDQFSVERPDGSNFTLKIRSTKLEDSAMYFCASMGDYSNQPQHFGDGTRLSIL.

This clonotype was counted many times. The DNA of the CDR3 is TGTGCCAGCAGTGAACGGGGGCTCAACTACGAGCAGTACGTC. Protein product: CASSERGLNYEQYV. V usage is TRBV6-1 and J usage is TRBJ2-7; D tentatively reads TRBD1 or TRBD2 (6 bases each). Germline CDR1 is MNHNS and CDR2 is SASEGT. Trimming took off 2 bases at V and 3 bases at J, with 11 bases between the two ends. This CDR3 has 14 amino acids.

The chain employs TRBV11-2 and TRBJ2-1, with 7 nucleotides matching TRBD2. The germline V gene encodes CDR1 SGHAT and CDR2 FQNNGV. V lost 1 base to trimming and J lost 9 bases; unmatched junction nucleotides: 6. This CDR3 has 14 amino acids. CDR3 nucleotide sequence: TGTGCCAGCAGCTTAGGACGGCGGGGGAGTGAGCAGTTCTTC. Protein sequence: CASSLGRRGSEQFF.

Regarding this clonotype: A much larger clone differs from this one at a single base, so this may be a read error. J is TRBJ2-2 and V is TRBV24-1; TRBD2 might be the D (6 bases). The CDR3 is 13 residues long. Germline-derived CDR1 and CDR2 are KGHDR and SFDVKD. V was trimmed by 8 bases and J by 3 bases, leaving 9 bases between them. The CDR3 DNA reads TGTGCCACCATTGGGGAGGACACCGGGGAGCTGTTTTTT. Protein: CATIGEDTGELFF.

This clonotype was counted a few times. The chain carries TRBV12-3 or TRBV12-4 and TRBJ1-1; D call uncertain. The CDR3 has 15 residues. The ends were cut back, 0 bases at V and 1 base at J, with 9 bases in the middle. CDR3 sequence (DNA): TGTGCCAGCAGTTTAGCGCGCGAGGGGAACACTGAAGCTTTCTTT. Translation: CASSLAREGNTEAFF.

V gene TRBV20-1 combines with J gene TRBJ2-2; TRBD2 agrees at 7 bases. Losses at the gene ends were 0 bases for V and 5 bases for J; bases not matched to a gene: 6. The length of the CDR3 is 15 residues. Germline assignment: CDR1 DFQATT and CDR2 SNEGSKA (reference sequence). CDR3 sequence: CSARDLGLETGELFF. The CDR3 nucleotides read TGCAGTGCTAGAGATCTCGGACTAGAAACCGGGGAGCTGTTTTTT.

The chain couples TRBV20-1 to TRBJ1-2; D not resolved. Germline V lookup: CDR1 DFQATT, CDR2 SNEGSKA (reference sequence). Trimming pared 5 bases from V and 1 base from J, leaving 11 bases between. The length of the CDR3 is 13 residues. DNA of the CDR3: TGCAGTGCTCCGCAGGAGGATAACTATGGCTACACCTTC. It codes for CSAPQEDNYGYTF.

This sequence joins TRBV4-1 and TRBJ2-7, with D perhaps matching TRBD2 (7 bases). The CDR3 is made up of 14 amino acids. The V and J ends lost 4 bases and 6 bases respectively, with 16 bases between them. Germline assignment: CDR1 MGHRA and CDR2 YSYEKL. The CDR3 DNA follows: TGCGCCAGCAGCCTCGGGGAGGGGGAACTCGAGCAGTACGTC. This encodes CASSLGEGELEQYV.

About this clonotype itself: At one end the junction does not follow the germline gene, possibly because of a read error. The V call is TRBV24-1, the J call TRBJ2-6; the D is unclear. This CDR3 is built from 17 residues. From germline, CDR1 is KGHDR and CDR2 SFDVKD. CDR3 in DNA: TGTGCCACCAGCGATTCCCATCTCGAGTCTGGGGCCAACGTCCTGACTTTC. Translation gives CATSDSHLESGANVLTF.

The chain recombines TRBV6-4 with TRBJ2-2; a possible D gene is TRBD1 (5 bases). The CDR3 covers 16 residues. V shed 2 bases and J shed 7 bases, with 17 bases lying between them. Germline V gene lookup returns CDR1 MRHNA and CDR2 SNTAGT. In DNA form, the CDR3 reads TGTGCCAGCAGTGACGCCGCTTTTAGGGGCGTCGGGGAGCTGTTTTTT. This translates into CASSDAAFRGVGELFF.